This TCR beta chain appears in the sequencing data of a study of blood T cell repertoires in COVID-19. Seattle patients were enrolled while actively infected and followed longitudinally. Profiling relied on immunoSEQ multiplex PCR, and the TCRdb table lists in-frame clones only, not all of them. The sample consists of over 200,000 clones, 83% of them appearing once. The sample holds one count of this clone. Germline assignment: CDR1 LGHDT and CDR2 YNNKEL (reference sequence). Deletions cut 6 bases from V and 5 bases from J, with 19 bases between. This CDR3 has 15 residues. The material sequenced was peripheral blood. The chain employs TRBV3-1 (or the pseudogene TRBV3-2) and TRBJ1-1; D gene ambiguous. The clonotype comes from a woman between 25 and 40 years old with COVID-19, enrolled during active disease. The CDR3 nucleotides read TGTGCCAGCAGAGCGGACGGCAAGGGTGGGACTGAAGCTTTCTTT. Translation gives CASRADGKGGTEAFF.